This T cell receptor beta chain was sequenced for a study of CD8 T cells in Susac syndrome. Reverse transcription of about 0.5 to 1 ug RNA used random hexamers. Amplification of TCR beta CDR3 spanned 54 Vbeta and 13 Jbeta via immunoSEQ multiplex PCR. One entry per CDR3 protein results from TCRdb running MiXCR on the immunoSEQ multiplex PCR reads. The sample has a few hundred thousand distinct CDR3 sequences; 95% are singletons. From blood CD8+ and CD4+ T cells, TCR beta sequences were generated. Treatment-naive patients with stable or active relapsing-remitting disease served as multiple sclerosis controls. Negative isolation was used for CD8+ and CD4+ T cells and FACS enrichment for TEMRA cells. The sequenced sample was CD4+ T cells from PBMCs. The TCR sequence derives from a human donor with multiple sclerosis.

The CDR3 is CSATQGDDQPQHF. In DNA, the CDR3 is TGCAGTGCTACGCAGGGGGATGATCAGCCCCAGCATTTT. V and J are TRBV20-1 and TRBJ1-5, with 7 bases aligning to TRBD1. With 4 bases clipped from V and 5 bases from J, the junction kept 5 bases outside the gene matches. The CDR3 totals 13 residues. The V gene's germline CDR1 is DFQATT and CDR2 SNEGSKA (reference sequence).